Listed below are T cell receptor beta chains from one sample, sequenced in a study of vaccination and CD4 T cells after COVID-19. Their antigens remain unidentified. TCRdb processed the PCR reads anew with MiXCR; each CDR3 protein has one entry. In the table there are about 5,000 distinct CDR3 sequences, about 71% of which are singletons. The sample consisted of CD4+ T cells from blood, cultured in vitro. Source of these receptors: a human donor who had recovered from COVID-19. Each CDR3 is given with its conserved first and last residue. A D gene is named only where the DNA matches it firmly. Clone size is stated in some rows and not others, as once, few, many or a class when expanded.

J gene: TRBJ1-1
clone size: NA
V gene: TRBV24-1
CDR3 length: 13
D gene: NA
CDR3 DNA: TGTGCCACCAGGGACGGCCTGAACACTGAAGCTTTCTTT
CDR3 protein: CATRDGLNTEAFF

J gene: TRBJ1-2
clone size: large
V gene: TRBV30
CDR3 length: 11
D gene: NA
CDR3 DNA: TGTGCCTGGAGGACGGGGGTTGGCTACACCTTC
CDR3 protein: CAWRTGVGYTF

J gene: TRBJ2-5
clone size: NA
V gene: TRBV27
CDR3 length: 15
D gene: TRBD1
CDR3 DNA: TGTGCCAGCGGGGATGACAGGGGGCAGGTGGAGACCCAGTACTTC
CDR3 protein: CASGDDRGQVETQYF

J gene: TRBJ1-2
clone size: NA
V gene: TRBV28
CDR3 length: 16
D gene: TRBD1
CDR3 DNA: TGTGCCAGCAGTTTATATTTCCGGGACAGGGTGAGCGGCTACACCTTC
CDR3 protein: CASSLYFRDRVSGYTF

J gene: TRBJ1-6
clone size: large
V gene: TRBV19
CDR3 length: 18
D gene: NA
CDR3 DNA: TGTGCCAGTAGTCGGGACATAGAGGAAGACGGCTATAATTCACCCCTCCACTTT
CDR3 protein: CASSRDIEEDGYNSPLHF

J gene: TRBJ1-1
clone size: NA
V gene: TRBV6-2/TRBV6-3
CDR3 length: 16
D gene: NA
CDR3 DNA: TGTGCCAGCAGTTACGATAGGGGGGGCTTGAACACTGAAGCTTTCTTT
CDR3 protein: CASSYDRGGLNTEAFF

J gene: TRBJ1-2
clone size: NA
V gene: TRBV20-1
CDR3 length: 13
D gene: NA
CDR3 DNA: TGCAGTGCGGAGCCCCCTGGACAGTATGGCTACACCTTC
CDR3 protein: CSAEPPGQYGYTF

J gene: TRBJ1-1
clone size: NA
V gene: TRBV6-5
CDR3 length: 13
D gene: NA
CDR3 DNA: TGTGCCAGCAGTTATCCAACAGGCACTGAAGCTTTCTTT
CDR3 protein: CASSYPTGTEAFF

J gene: TRBJ2-3
clone size: NA
V gene: TRBV19
CDR3 length: 16
D gene: TRBD2
CDR3 DNA: TGTGCCAGTAGTAGGGATGCTAGCGGGAGCACAGATACGCAGTATTTT
CDR3 protein: CASSRDASGSTDTQYF

J gene: TRBJ2-3
clone size: NA
V gene: TRBV7-8
CDR3 length: 15
D gene: NA
CDR3 DNA: TGTGCCAGCAGCACGATACAGGGAGTTACAGATACGCAGTATTTT
CDR3 protein: CASSTIQGVTDTQYF

J gene: TRBJ2-7
clone size: NA
V gene: TRBV5-8
CDR3 length: 12
D gene: NA
CDR3 DNA: TGTGCCAGCAGCACTAGGAGGGACGAGCAGTACTTC
CDR3 protein: CASSTRRDEQYF

J gene: TRBJ2-5
clone size: NA
V gene: TRBV30
CDR3 length: 13
D gene: NA
CDR3 DNA: TGTGCCTGGAGTGTACGTTCCCAAGAGACCCAGTACTTC
CDR3 protein: CAWSVRSQETQYF

J gene: TRBJ1-5
clone size: NA
V gene: TRBV21-1
CDR3 length: 10
D gene: NA
CDR3 DNA: TGTGCCAACCCTAATCAGCCCCAGCATTTT
CDR3 protein: CANPNQPQHF

J gene: TRBJ1-2
clone size: NA
V gene: TRBV7-7
CDR3 length: 16
D gene: TRBD1
CDR3 DNA: TGTGCTAGCAGTCACCGGGACAGGGCTCCCCGTGGAGGCTACACCTTC
CDR3 protein: CASSHRDRAPRGGYTF

J gene: TRBJ2-7
clone size: NA
V gene: TRBV6-2/TRBV6-3
CDR3 length: 12
D gene: TRBD1
CDR3 DNA: TGTGCCAGCACGAGGGGGCAGGTCGAGCAGTACTTC
CDR3 protein: CASTRGQVEQYF

J gene: TRBJ2-2
clone size: few
V gene: TRBV20-1
CDR3 length: 16
D gene: TRBD2
CDR3 DNA: TGCAGTGCTAGTGCGCAGGGACGGGGGGACACCGGGGAGCTGTTTTTT
CDR3 protein: CSASAQGRGDTGELFF

J gene: TRBJ2-2
clone size: NA
V gene: TRBV6-5
CDR3 length: 13
D gene: NA
CDR3 DNA: TGTGCCAGCAGTTACTTAGACACCGGGGAGCTGTTTTTT
CDR3 protein: CASSYLDTGELFF

J gene: TRBJ1-5
clone size: NA
V gene: TRBV7-9
CDR3 length: 14
D gene: NA
CDR3 DNA: TGTGCCAGCAGCTTAGCATCAGACAGTCAGCCCCAGCATTTT
CDR3 protein: CASSLASDSQPQHF

J gene: TRBJ1-5
clone size: NA
V gene: TRBV6-1
CDR3 length: 12
D gene: NA
CDR3 DNA: TGTGCCACCTGGGGACTCAATCAGCCCCAGCATTTT
CDR3 protein: CATWGLNQPQHF

J gene: TRBJ1-1
clone size: NA
V gene: TRBV19
CDR3 length: 13
D gene: NA
CDR3 DNA: TGTGCCAGTAGTATAGGTGGGAACACTGAAGCTTTCTTT
CDR3 protein: CASSIGGNTEAFF

J gene: TRBJ1-6
clone size: few
V gene: TRBV7-9
CDR3 length: 16
D gene: NA
CDR3 DNA: TGTGCCAGCAGCTCGGGGAGGGGCTCCTATAATTCACCCCTCCACTTT
CDR3 protein: CASSSGRGSYNSPLHF

J gene: TRBJ1-5
clone size: few
V gene: TRBV10-1
CDR3 length: 15
D gene: TRBD1
CDR3 DNA: TGCGCCAACAATGATGACAGGGTTGGCGATCAGCCCCAGCATTTT
CDR3 protein: CANNDDRVGDQPQHF

J gene: TRBJ2-2
clone size: NA
V gene: TRBV7-9
CDR3 length: 15
D gene: NA
CDR3 DNA: TGTGCCAGCAGCACCCGGACGGCGAACACCGGGGAGCTGTTTTTT
CDR3 protein: CASSTRTANTGELFF

J gene: TRBJ2-5
clone size: NA
V gene: TRBV7-2
CDR3 length: 13
D gene: TRBD1
CDR3 DNA: TGTGCCAGCAGCAGAACACAGGGGGAGACCCAGTACTTC
CDR3 protein: CASSRTQGETQYF

J gene: TRBJ1-2
clone size: NA
V gene: TRBV21-1
CDR3 length: 15
D gene: NA
CDR3 DNA: TGTGCCAGCAGCAAAGAGATGGCAGCCGGCCGGGGCTACACCTTC
CDR3 protein: CASSKEMAAGRGYTF

J gene: TRBJ1-3
clone size: few
V gene: TRBV20-1
CDR3 length: 15
D gene: NA
CDR3 DNA: TGCAGTGCTAGCGGGTTACGGGGAGCTGGAAACACCATATATTTT
CDR3 protein: CSASGLRGAGNTIYF

J gene: TRBJ1-4
clone size: few
V gene: TRBV7-9
CDR3 length: 13
D gene: NA
CDR3 DNA: TGTGCCAGCCAACAGGAGTTTAATGAAAAACTGTTTTTT
CDR3 protein: CASQQEFNEKLFF

J gene: TRBJ1-2
clone size: once
V gene: TRBV7-9
CDR3 length: 13
D gene: NA
CDR3 DNA: TGTGCCAGCAGCTTTGGAGATATCTATGGCTACACCTTC
CDR3 protein: CASSFGDIYGYTF

J gene: TRBJ1-5
clone size: NA
V gene: TRBV20-1
CDR3 length: 16
D gene: NA
CDR3 DNA: TGCAGTGCTAGAGGTTCTTTAGCGCAGGGGCCTCAGCCCCAGCATTTT
CDR3 protein: CSARGSLAQGPQPQHF

J gene: TRBJ1-6
clone size: NA
V gene: TRBV5-4
CDR3 length: 13
D gene: TRBD1
CDR3 DNA: TGTGCCAGCAGCATTGGACAGGGGAATATTCTCCACTTT
CDR3 protein: CASSIGQGNILHF

J gene: TRBJ1-4
clone size: NA
V gene: TRBV20-1
CDR3 length: 12
D gene: NA
CDR3 DNA: TGCAGTGCTTGGAGTCCTAATGAAAAACTGTTTTTT
CDR3 protein: CSAWSPNEKLFF

J gene: TRBJ2-5
clone size: NA
V gene: TRBV5-1
CDR3 length: 13
D gene: NA
CDR3 DNA: TGCGCCAGCAGCTCATCCCTACAAGAGACCCAGTACTTC
CDR3 protein: CASSSSLQETQYF

J gene: TRBJ2-1
clone size: NA
V gene: TRBV20-1
CDR3 length: 14
D gene: TRBD2
CDR3 DNA: TGCAGTGCCCCGGCCCAGCGGGGGTTTGATGAGCAGTTCTTC
CDR3 protein: CSAPAQRGFDEQFF

J gene: TRBJ2-2
clone size: NA
V gene: TRBV7-2
CDR3 length: 15
D gene: TRBD1
CDR3 DNA: TGTGCCAGCACTCTGGACAGGGGGCGCACCGGGGAGCTGTTTTTT
CDR3 protein: CASTLDRGRTGELFF